The sequence of this T cell receptor beta chain was determined in a study of blood T cell repertoires in COVID-19. V shed 3 bases, J shed 4 bases, and the junction held 3 bases outside the gene matches. CDR3 length: 14 amino acids. The germline gives CDR1 LNHDA, CDR2 SQIVND (reference sequence). Method: immunoSEQ multiplex PCR; TCRdb's copy keeps in-frame clones and lacks some. The table records 200,000 to 250,000 clones, 87% of them present only once. This sequence originates from a man between 18 and 35 years old with active or convalescent COVID-19. The sequenced sample was peripheral blood. V is TRBV19 and J is TRBJ1-2, with 9 nucleotides matching TRBD1. CDR3 sequence: CASSMLTGGYGYTF. As DNA, the CDR3 is TGTGCCAGTAGTATGTTGACAGGGGGCTATGGCTACACCTTC.